A selection of T cell receptor beta chains follows, all from one sample in a study of regulatory dendritic cells for organ transplantation. The table came from immunoSEQ multiplex PCR; TCRdb's copy has only in-frame clones and leaves some out. The sample has 9,500 to 15,000 clones, roughly 64% seen once; the top ten hold 0.9% to 1.5%. No antigen is known for these receptors. The sample comprised naive CD8+ T cells from blood cultured with dendritic cells. These TCRs come from a human donor in good health. CDR3s include the opening cysteine and the closing phenylalanine or tryptophan. A D gene is named only where the DNA matches it firmly. Size is omitted from some rows. Given values are once, few, many or a class for expanded clones.

d_gene: TRBD2
v_gene: TRBV7-2
abundance: once
j_gene: TRBJ2-1
CDR3nt: TGTGCCAGCAGCCCGACTAGCGGGGGGCGGAATGAGCAGTTCTTC
CDR3aa: CASSPTSGGRNEQFF

d_gene: NA
v_gene: TRBV9
abundance: NA
j_gene: TRBJ1-3
CDR3nt: TGTGCCAGCAGCGTAGATTGGGACACTGGAAACACCATATATTTT
CDR3aa: CASSVDWDTGNTIYF

d_gene: TRBD2
v_gene: TRBV13
abundance: NA
j_gene: TRBJ2-5
CDR3nt: TGTGCCAGCAGCTTAGTACTAGCGGGGGGATCGACCCAGTACTTC
CDR3aa: CASSLVLAGGSTQYF

d_gene: TRBD1
v_gene: TRBV9
abundance: NA
j_gene: TRBJ2-7
CDR3nt: TGTGCCAGCAGCGCGGGGGACAGGGCCTACGAGCAGTACTTC
CDR3aa: CASSAGDRAYEQYF

d_gene: TRBD2
v_gene: TRBV27
abundance: NA
j_gene: TRBJ2-7
CDR3nt: TGTGCCAGCAGTTCAGAACTAGCGGGGGGGTACGAGCAGTACTTC
CDR3aa: CASSSELAGGYEQYF

d_gene: NA
v_gene: TRBV12-2
abundance: NA
j_gene: TRBJ2-7
CDR3nt: TGTGCAAGTCAGGGGGCGCAGTACTTC
CDR3aa: CASQGAQYF

d_gene: NA
v_gene: TRBV25-1
abundance: NA
j_gene: TRBJ1-2
CDR3nt: TGTGCCAGCAGTAACTCAGGGAACTATGGCTACACCTTC
CDR3aa: CASSNSGNYGYTF

d_gene: TRBD1
v_gene: TRBV19
abundance: once
j_gene: TRBJ1-2
CDR3nt: TGTGCCAGTAGTGGTCAGGGGACAGATGGCTACACCTTC
CDR3aa: CASSGQGTDGYTF

d_gene: TRBD2
v_gene: TRBV4-1
abundance: NA
j_gene: TRBJ2-2
CDR3nt: TGCGCCAGCACCTCCGGGACTACCAACACCGGGGAGCTGTTTTTT
CDR3aa: CASTSGTTNTGELFF

d_gene: TRBD2
v_gene: TRBV7-6
abundance: NA
j_gene: TRBJ2-7
CDR3nt: TGTGCCAGCAGCTTAGAAGGGACGGCTAGCGGCCGCTACGAGCAGTACTTC
CDR3aa: CASSLEGTASGRYEQYF

d_gene: NA
v_gene: TRBV13
abundance: NA
j_gene: TRBJ2-7
CDR3nt: TGTGCCAGCAGCGAACGAGGAAATGAGCAGTACTTC
CDR3aa: CASSERGNEQYF

d_gene: NA
v_gene: TRBV19
abundance: NA
j_gene: TRBJ2-1
CDR3nt: TGTGCCAGTAGCCAACGGGACACCGCGTACAATGAGCAGTTCTTC
CDR3aa: CASSQRDTAYNEQFF

d_gene: TRBD2
v_gene: TRBV7-2
abundance: NA
j_gene: TRBJ2-7
CDR3nt: TGTGCCAGCAGCTACGGGACTAGCGGTGAGGAGCAGTACTTC
CDR3aa: CASSYGTSGEEQYF

d_gene: TRBD1
v_gene: TRBV5-1
abundance: once
j_gene: TRBJ2-7
CDR3nt: TGCGCCAGCAGCTTGGACCCCGGGACAGTCTACGAGCAGTACTTC
CDR3aa: CASSLDPGTVYEQYF

d_gene: TRBD1
v_gene: TRBV14
abundance: few
j_gene: TRBJ1-1
CDR3nt: TGTGCCAGCAGCCTTGGACAGGTCTTGCTTGAAGCTTTCTTT
CDR3aa: CASSLGQVLLEAFF

d_gene: NA
v_gene: TRBV27
abundance: NA
j_gene: TRBJ2-7
CDR3nt: TGTGCCAGCAGTTTCGGCTACGAGCAGTACTTC
CDR3aa: CASSFGYEQYF

d_gene: TRBD2
v_gene: TRBV11-2
abundance: NA
j_gene: TRBJ2-1
CDR3nt: TGTGCCAGCAGCCTAGCGGGGAGGCCCAATGAGCAGTTCTTC
CDR3aa: CASSLAGRPNEQFF

d_gene: NA
v_gene: TRBV7-9
abundance: NA
j_gene: TRBJ2-7
CDR3nt: TGTGCCAGCAGCTTATTAGGCGGGTTTTCCTACGAGCAGTACTTC
CDR3aa: CASSLLGGFSYEQYF